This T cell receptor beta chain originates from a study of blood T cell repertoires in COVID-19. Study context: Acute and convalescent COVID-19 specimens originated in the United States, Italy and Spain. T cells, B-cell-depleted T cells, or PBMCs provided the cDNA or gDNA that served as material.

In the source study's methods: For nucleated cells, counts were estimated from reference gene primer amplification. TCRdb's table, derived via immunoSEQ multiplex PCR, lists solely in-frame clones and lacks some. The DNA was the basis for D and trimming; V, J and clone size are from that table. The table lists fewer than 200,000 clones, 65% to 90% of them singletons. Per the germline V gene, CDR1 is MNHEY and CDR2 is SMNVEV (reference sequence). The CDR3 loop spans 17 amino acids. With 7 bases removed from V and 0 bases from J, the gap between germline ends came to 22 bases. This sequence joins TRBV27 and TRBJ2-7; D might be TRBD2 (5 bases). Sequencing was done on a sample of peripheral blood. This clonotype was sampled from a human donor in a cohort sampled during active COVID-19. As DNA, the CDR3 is TGTGCCAGCAAACCATCGGCGGGCAGGTCGACCTCCTACGAGCAGTACTTC. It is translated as CASKPSAGRSTSYEQYF.